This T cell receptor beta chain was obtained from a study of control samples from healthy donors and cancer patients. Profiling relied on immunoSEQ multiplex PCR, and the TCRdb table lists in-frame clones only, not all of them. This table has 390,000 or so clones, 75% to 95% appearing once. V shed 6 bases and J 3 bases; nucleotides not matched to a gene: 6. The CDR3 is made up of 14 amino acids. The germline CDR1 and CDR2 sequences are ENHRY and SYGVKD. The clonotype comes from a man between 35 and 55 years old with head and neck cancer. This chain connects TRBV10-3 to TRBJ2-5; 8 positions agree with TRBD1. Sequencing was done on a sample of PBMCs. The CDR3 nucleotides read TGTGCCATCAGGGAGACAGGGGATGAAGAGACCCAGTACTTC. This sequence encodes CAIRETGDEETQYF.